The 11 T cell receptor beta chains presented below share a single source sample, sequenced in a study of blood T cell repertoires in COVID-19. The assay was immunoSEQ multiplex PCR, and TCRdb's table has in-frame clones only and misses some. The table lists 200,000 to 250,000 clones, about nine tenths of them singletons. Material for sequencing was PBMCs or T cells enriched from blood (not recorded which). Receptor source: a woman aged 25 to 39 who had recovered from COVID-19.

The CDR3: CASSGGPTYEQYF. The CDR3 nucleotides are TGTGCCAGCAGCGGGGGCCCAACCTACGAGCAGTACTTC. V gene TRBV7-8 combines with J gene TRBJ2-7; a weak D match, TRBD1 (6 bases). The CDR3 spans 13 residues. Germline lookup yields CDR1 SGHVS and CDR2 FQNEAQ. The germline V and J ends were trimmed by 5 bases and 2 bases, with 10 bases remaining between them.

The J gene is TRBJ2-3, the V gene TRBV11-3; TRBD2 is a possible D gene (6 bases). The V gene lost 5 bases and the J gene lost 3 bases, with 9 bases spanning the gap. The CDR3 contains 13 residues. The germline gives CDR1 SGHNT, CDR2 YENEEA. The CDR3 bases are TGTGCCAGCAGCAAGAGCGGGACAGATACGCAGTATTTT. Protein product: CASSKSGTDTQYF. Filled out from reference TRBV11-3 and TRBJ2-3, the complete variable domain reads EAGVVQSPRYKIIEKKQPVAFWCNPISGHNTLYWYLQNLGQGPELLIRYENEEAVDDSQLPKDRFSAERLKGVDSTLKIQPAELGDSAVYLCASSKSGTDTQYFGPGTRLTVL.

This chain joins TRBV6-5 and TRBJ1-3; 7 positions agree with TRBD1. The CDR3 loop spans 14 amino acids. With V trimmed by 7 bases and J by 2 bases, 5 bases remained unmatched. The germline V gene encodes CDR1 MNHEY and CDR2 SVGAGI. The CDR3 DNA reads TGTGCCAGCAACGCAGGGGGGACTGGAAACACCATATATTTT. It codes for CASNAGGTGNTIYF.

The V and J genes are TRBV7-2 and TRBJ1-2; 7 bases fit TRBD1. The CDR3 totals 11 residues. Trimming took 1 base from V and 14 from J; bases not matched to a gene: 4. CDR1 SGHTA and CDR2 FQGNSA come from the germline V gene. The CDR3 bases are TGTGCCAGCAGCTTAGATCAGGGGGAAACCTTC. It specifies CASSLDQGETF.

The chain employs TRBV7-3 and TRBJ1-2; D is possibly TRBD1 (6 bases). Germline loops: CDR1 SGHTA, CDR2 FQGTGA. With 4 bases removed from V and 0 bases from J, the gap between germline ends came to 12 bases. There are 15 residues in the CDR3. CDR3 protein: CASSYTGMTNYGYTF. The DNA for the CDR3 is TGTGCCAGCAGCTACACAGGGATGACTAACTATGGCTACACCTTC.

This clone was seen a single time. This rearrangement joins TRBV5-5 to TRBJ1-6, with 10 bases matching TRBD1. Unmatched junction bases numbered 7, after V lost 0 bases and J lost 10 bases. The V gene's germline CDR1 is SGHKS and CDR2 YYEKEE (reference sequence). The CDR3 length is 16 residues. CDR3 amino acids: CASSLDPGTGASPLHF. The CDR3, as DNA: TGTGCCAGCAGCTTGGACCCCGGGACAGGGGCATCACCCCTCCACTTT.

The chain carries TRBV10-3 and TRBJ1-1; weak D call: TRBD1 (6 bases). Looked up from germline, CDR1 is ENHRY and CDR2 is SYGVKD. The length of the CDR3 is 15 residues. V was pared by 4 bases and J by 1 base, with 13 bases between. The CDR3 here is CAISVEGRGNTEAFF. Here the CDR3 DNA reads TGTGCCATCAGTGTAGAGGGCAGGGGGAACACTGAAGCTTTCTTT.

The CDR3 protein is CASSLDVLIYEQYF. The CDR3 DNA reads TGCGCCAGCAGCTTGGATGTACTGATCTACGAGCAGTACTTC. The chain combines TRBV5-1 with TRBJ2-7; D is unclear. Per the germline V gene, CDR1 is SGHRS and CDR2 is YFSETQ. The V gene lost 0 bases and the J gene lost 3 bases, with 10 bases spanning the gap. The CDR3 contains 14 residues.

The chain uses TRBV5-1 and TRBJ2-5; 10 nucleotides line up with TRBD2. Looked up from germline, CDR1 is SGHRS and CDR2 is YFSETQ. The junction had 10 bases not matched to a gene; V was cut back by 4 bases and J by 4 bases. This CDR3 has 16 residues. The CDR3 loop is CASSPPIAGGSETQYF. For the CDR3, the DNA is TGCGCCAGCAGCCCCCCGATAGCGGGGGGATCAGAGACCCAGTACTTC.

This rearrangement joins TRBV28 to TRBJ1-1, with TRBD1 as a possible D gene (6 bases). Per the germline V gene, CDR1 is MDHEN and CDR2 is SYDVKM. Between the trimmed V and J ends, which lost 6 bases and 6 bases, there was a span of 8 bases. The CDR3 has 11 amino acids. CDR3 residues: CASRRTAEAFF. CDR3 sequence (DNA): TGTGCCAGCAGACGGACAGCTGAAGCTTTCTTT. The full variable domain, in which reference TRBV28 and TRBJ1-1 provide the parts outside the CDR3, is DVKVTQSSRYLVKRTGEKVFLECVQDMDHENMFWYRQDPGLGLRLIYFSYDVKMKEKGDIPEGYSVSREKKERFSLILESASTNQTSMYLCASRRTAEAFFGQGTRLTVV.

This clone was recorded only once. V gene TRBV5-1 combines with J gene TRBJ1-1; D is unresolved. The CDR3 has 14 residues. Looked up from germline, CDR1 is SGHRS and CDR2 is YFSETQ. Trimming cost V 0 bases and J 2 bases, with 8 bases left between them. CDR3: CASSLDAGNTEAFF. The CDR3, as DNA: TGCGCCAGCAGCTTGGACGCAGGTAACACTGAAGCTTTCTTT.